The 29 T cell receptor beta chains given below trace back to one sample, sequenced in a study of spatial heterogeneity in lung cancer. TCRdb ran MiXCR on the 5' RACE reads and lists one entry per CDR3 protein. The repertoire holds 50,000 to 65,000 distinct CDR3 sequences, with roughly 8% as singletons. Time point: sample taken at primary tumor resection. Unsorted whole RNA from tumor, nontumor lung or frozen PBMC underwent sequencing. The source material was PBMCs, sampled at surgery. These TCRs come from a female donor with early-stage non-small cell lung cancer.

This chain uses TRBV5-1 with TRBJ2-1; 10 bases are a match to TRBD2. CDR1 is SGHRS, CDR2 YFSETQ, per germline. V gave up 3 bases and J gave up 7 bases; unmatched junction bases: 4. CDR3 length: 14 amino acids. This chain's CDR3 is CASSSGLAFNEQFF. In nucleotides, the CDR3 is TGCGCCAGCAGCTCGGGACTAGCGTTTAATGAGCAGTTCTTC.

The sample holds a few counts of this clonotype. The chain recombines TRBV29-1 with TRBJ2-7, with 7 bases lining up with TRBD1. The junction had 7 bases not matched to a gene; V was cut back by 4 bases and J by 4 bases. The CDR3 covers 13 residues. CDR1 is SQVTM and CDR2 is ANQGSEA in the germline V gene. The CDR3: CSVADRSPYEQYF. The CDR3 nucleotides read TGCAGCGTTGCGGACAGGTCCCCTTACGAGCAGTACTTC.

J is TRBJ1-5 and V is TRBV5-4; no reliable D call. V lost 4 bases and J 1 base, leaving 12 bases between the germline ends. Germline CDR1 is SGHNT and CDR2 is YYREEE (reference sequence). The CDR3 length is 15 residues. The CDR3 spells CASSEKGGSNQPQHF. In DNA form, the CDR3 reads TGTGCCAGCAGCGAAAAAGGCGGAAGCAATCAGCCCCAGCATTTT.

This clonotype showed up many times. The V call is TRBV21-1, the J call TRBJ2-1; the table's D call, TRBD2, was not checked against the DNA. TRBV21-1 is an annotated pseudogene. The CDR3 has 22 amino acids. The CDR3 spells CASSKKPPLSSQRESGYNEQFF. CDR3 DNA sequence: TGTGCCAGCAGCAAAAAACCGCCCCTTTCGTCCCAGCGGGAGTCTGGGTACAATGAGCAGTTCTTC.

In its sample, this clonotype was seen a few times. The rearrangement joins TRBV29-1 to TRBJ2-6; TRBD1 might be the D (6 bases). CDR3 length: 13 residues. V was trimmed by 6 bases and J by 3 bases, leaving 9 bases between them. Germline assignment: CDR1 SQVTM and CDR2 ANQGSEA. The DNA for the CDR3 is TGCAGCGTGGCAGGGGATGGGGCCAACGTCCTGACTTTC. It translates to CSVAGDGANVLTF.

The chain has TRBV9 and TRBJ2-3; 9 nucleotides agree with TRBD2. The CDR3 runs 15 residues. Germline values: CDR1 SGDLS, CDR2 YYNGEE. Trimming took 4 bases from V and 3 from J; bases not matched to a gene: 6. The CDR3 region has the DNA TGTGCCAGCAGCCCCAAGACTAGCGGTACAGATACGCAGTATTTT. The encoded protein is CASSPKTSGTDTQYF.

There are many counts of this clonotype. The J gene is TRBJ1-1, the V gene TRBV7-3; tentatively, D is TRBD1 (5 bases). The germline V gene encodes CDR1 SGHTA and CDR2 FQGTGA. Between the trimmed V and J ends, which lost 5 bases and 6 bases, there was a span of 13 bases. The CDR3 sequence is 13 residues long. The CDR3, as DNA: TGTGCCAGCAGCCCCGGGACTCTGGCTGAAGCTTTCTTT. This translates into CASSPGTLAEAFF.

The chain uses TRBV9 and TRBJ2-3, with 9 bases fitting TRBD2. J was trimmed by 2 bases and V by 1 base; bases with no gene match: 11. This CDR3 has 18 amino acids. The V gene's germline CDR1 is SGDLS and CDR2 YYNGEE. CDR3 loop: CASSVLSPTSGYTDTQYF. CDR3 bases: TGTGCCAGCAGCGTATTATCTCCGACTAGCGGATACACAGATACGCAGTATTTT. Drawing the rest from reference TRBV9 and TRBJ2-3, the complete variable domain is DSGVTQTPKHLITATGQRVTLRCSPRSGDLSVYWYQQSLDQGLQFLIQYYNGEERAKGNILERFSAQQFPDLHSELNLSSLELGDSALYFCASSVLSPTSGYTDTQYFGPGTRLTVL.

V is TRBV19 and J is TRBJ1-2; weak D call: TRBD1 (5 bases). Germline assignment: CDR1 LNHDA and CDR2 SQIVND (reference sequence). Trimming cost V 5 bases and J 6 bases, with 19 bases left between them. The CDR3 consists of 15 residues. This chain's CDR3 is CASSGLGVLFNGYTF. The CDR3 coding sequence is TGTGCCAGTAGTGGATTGGGGGTATTGTTCAATGGCTACACCTTC.

The V gene is TRBV12-3 or TRBV12-4, the J gene TRBJ1-5, with D possibly TRBD1 on 6 matching bases. This CDR3 comprises 13 residues. Trimming took 6 bases from V and 7 from J, leaving 13 bases between them. The CDR3 here is CASRPTGSQPQHF. The CDR3 DNA reads as TGTGCCAGCAGGCCTACAGGGTCCCAGCCCCAGCATTTT.

This clonotype was detected ten times or more. This chain uses TRBV28 with TRBJ1-1, with D possibly TRBD1 on 5 matching bases. The CDR3 covers 11 residues. Germline V lookup: CDR1 MDHEN, CDR2 SYDVKM. Trimming shortened V by 11 bases and J by 1 base, and 8 bases separated the two germline ends. The chain's CDR3 is CAGGRNTEAFF. As DNA, the CDR3 is TGTGCCGGGGGGAGGAACACTGAAGCTTTCTTT.

Ten or more counts support this clonotype. The CDR3 spells CASSPDRGANEKLFF. Written as DNA, the CDR3 is TGTGCCAGCTCACCAGACAGGGGAGCTAATGAAAAACTGTTTTTT. The rearrangement uses TRBV18 and TRBJ1-4; 8 nucleotides line up with TRBD1. Germline-derived CDR1 and CDR2 are KGHSH and LQKENI. The junction had 2 bases not matched to a gene; V was cut back by 2 bases and J by 3 bases. The CDR3 loop spans 15 amino acids.

The chain carries TRBV5-1 and TRBJ2-3; no reliable D call. V was clipped by 2 bases and J by 0 bases, with 10 bases between them. CDR3 length equals 15 residues. In germline, CDR1 is SGHRS, CDR2 YFSETQ. The CDR3 nucleotides read TGCGCCAGCAGCTTAACAACTACCAGCACAGATACGCAGTATTTT. This gives the protein CASSLTTTSTDTQYF.

At least ten counts were recorded for this clonotype. The chain links TRBV5-4 to TRBJ2-3, with 8 bases fitting TRBD2. This CDR3 region has 14 residues. Germline V CDR1 and CDR2: SGHNT, YYREEE (reference sequence). V dropped 10 bases and J dropped 3; count of bases not matched to a gene: 10. CDR3: CALSSSGSTDTQYF. DNA for the CDR3: TGTGCCCTAAGCTCTAGCGGGTCAACAGATACGCAGTATTTT. Complete variable domain (other parts from reference TRBV5-4 and TRBJ2-3): ETGVTQSPTHLIKTRGQQVTLRCSSQSGHNTVSWYQQALGQGPQFIFQYYREEENGRGNFPPRFSGLQFPNYSSELNVNALELDDSALYLCALSSSGSTDTQYFGPGTRLTVL.

This clonotype was counted a few times. V is TRBV28 and J is TRBJ1-5; D call uncertain. CDR3 size: 14 residues. The germline V and J ends were trimmed by 3 bases and 5 bases, with 11 bases remaining between them. CDR1 and CDR2 from the germline V gene are MDHEN and SYDVKM. This chain's CDR3 is CASSFPLEDQPQHF. CDR3 nucleotide sequence: TGTGCCAGCAGTTTCCCCCTAGAGGATCAGCCCCAGCATTTT.

This clonotype occurred many times. The chain combines TRBV15 with TRBJ2-7; 8 bases are a match to TRBD1. J gave up 3 bases and V 3 bases, and 4 bases lay outside the gene matches. Germline V gene lookup returns CDR1 LNHNV and CDR2 YYDKDF (reference sequence). This CDR3 is built from 14 residues. CDR3 region: CATSRDRASYEQYF. CDR3 DNA sequence: TGTGCCACCAGCAGGGACAGGGCTAGCTACGAGCAGTACTTC.

This clonotype was seen at least ten times. CDR3 DNA sequence: TGTGCCATCGGGGTGGAGGCAGGGAATAGGAACGAGCAGTACGTC. Its translation is CAIGVEAGNRNEQYV. The V call is TRBV10-3, the J call TRBJ2-7; TRBD1 or TRBD2 may be the D gene (5 bases each). The CDR3 runs to 15 residues. From germline, CDR1 is ENHRY and CDR2 SYGVKD. V lost 8 bases, J lost 5 bases, and 22 bases lay in between.

This clonotype has ten or more counts. The CDR3 sequence: CASVPGQGAYEQYF. The CDR3 region has the DNA TGTGCCAGCGTTCCGGGACAGGGAGCCTACGAGCAGTACTTC. V usage is TRBV28 and J usage is TRBJ2-7, with 9 nucleotides matching TRBD1. The CDR3 covers 14 residues. CDR1 and CDR2 from the germline V gene are MDHEN and SYDVKM. Losses at the gene ends were 8 bases for V and 2 bases for J; bases not matched to a gene: 7.

Concerning this clonotype itself: Germline and junction disagree at one end, which may indicate a read error. The rearrangement joins TRBV12-3 or TRBV12-4 to TRBJ1-2; D perhaps matches TRBD1 (6 bases). CDR3 length: 14 residues. The CDR3 DNA is TGTGCCAGCAGCCCGGGGGCACTGGTTAATGGCTACATCTTC. Translated: CASSPGALVNGYIF.

This clonotype has ten or more counts. The J gene is TRBJ2-7, the V gene TRBV5-5, with 10 positions matching TRBD1. The CDR3 loop spans 15 amino acids. Germline assignment: CDR1 SGHKS and CDR2 YYEKEE (reference sequence). With 3 bases clipped from V and 1 base from J, the junction kept 4 bases outside the gene matches. The CDR3 bases are TGTGCCAGCAGCTGGGGGACAGGGGTGTCCTACGAGCAGTACGTC. Translated: CASSWGTGVSYEQYV.

On this clonotype itself: The junction departs from germline at one end; a sequencing error may be responsible. This chain uses TRBV9 with TRBJ1-4, with TRBD1 identical over 7 bases. CDR1 is SGDLS and CDR2 is YYNGEE in the germline V gene. The length of the CDR3 is 16 residues. The CDR3 DNA reads as TGTGCCAGCAGCGTAGCTGGAGACAGGGAGTATGAAAAACCGTTTTTT. Protein product: CASSVAGDREYEKPFF. Full variable domain (remainder filled in from reference TRBV9 and TRBJ1-4): DSGVTQTPKHLITATGQRVTLRCSPRSGDLSVYWYQQSLDQGLQFLIQYYNGEERAKGNILERFSAQQFPDLHSELNLSSLELGDSALYFCASSVAGDREYEKPFFGSGTQLSVL.

CDR3 bases: TGCGCCAGCAGCAAGGGGGGACAGGCAATATATAATTCACCCCTCCACTTT. Its protein product is CASSKGGQAIYNSPLHF. The rearrangement joins TRBV5-1 to TRBJ1-6; 8 nucleotides line up with TRBD1. Germline values: CDR1 SGHRS, CDR2 YFSETQ. V was clipped by 4 bases and J by 4 bases; unmatched bases: 10. The CDR3 runs to 17 residues. Looking up the rest from reference TRBV5-1 and TRBJ1-6 gives the full variable domain: KAGVTQTPRYLIKTRGQQVTLSCSPISGHRSVSWYQQTPGQGLQFLFEYFSETQRNKGNFPGRFSGRQFSNSRSEMNVSTLELGDSALYLCASSKGGQAIYNSPLHFGNGTRLTVT.

This clonotype was counted at least ten times. This chain connects TRBV28 to TRBJ1-1; tentatively, D is TRBD1 (5 bases). The CDR3 runs 14 residues. Trimming pared 3 bases from V and 1 base from J, leaving 9 bases between. The germline gives CDR1 MDHEN, CDR2 SYDVKM. CDR3 nucleotide sequence: TGTGCCAGCAGTTTGGCCGGGGCGAACACTGAAGCTTTCTTT. It is translated as CASSLAGANTEAFF.

This clonotype was detected ten times or more. The chain combines TRBV11-3 with TRBJ2-6; possibly TRBD2 for D (7 bases). V lost 0 bases to trimming and J lost 0 bases, with 18 bases between them. In germline, CDR1 is SGHNT, CDR2 YENEEA. This CDR3 is 20 amino acids long. Here the CDR3 DNA reads TGTGCCAGCAGCTTAGATCGGGGGGCCCTCCTCCTCTCTGGGGCCAACGTCCTGACTTTC. Translated, it gives CASSLDRGALLLSGANVLTF.

In this sample, this clonotype turned up many times. The chain is built from TRBV12-3 or TRBV12-4 and TRBJ1-5; D is ambiguous. V lost 3 bases and J lost 2, with 17 bases in between. CDR3 length: 17 residues. In DNA form, the CDR3 reads TGTGCCAGCAGTTTTGGAGGCAGGAGTAAAGGCAATCAGCCCCAGCATTTT. It yields the protein CASSFGGRSKGNQPQHF.

CDR3 DNA: TGTGCCAGCAGCCATTTTAGCGGGGGGGAGGTCATTGAGCAGTTCTTC. The encoded protein is CASSHFSGGEVIEQFF. V and J are TRBV4-2 and TRBJ2-1; 11 bases map to TRBD2. Germline V gene lookup returns CDR1 LGHNA and CDR2 YNFKEQ. The CDR3 is 16 residues long. J was trimmed by 9 bases and V by 3 bases; bases with no gene match: 10.

A word on this clonotype: It may be a read error: a sequence one base away is much more abundant. The V and J genes are TRBV20-1 and TRBJ2-1; 9 bases map to TRBD2. Germline V gene sequence: CDR1 DFQATT, CDR2 SNEGSKA (reference sequence). The CDR3 has 13 amino acids. CDR3 sequence (DNA): TGCAGTGCTAGTAAAACTAGCGGGCCCGGGCAGCTCTTC. Its protein product is CSASKTSGPGQLF.

There are a few counts of this clonotype. The gene calls are TRBV2 and TRBJ2-3, with 8 bases fitting TRBD2. The CDR3 sequence is 15 residues long. The germline gives CDR1 SNHLY, CDR2 FYNNEI. Trimming took 4 bases from V and 6 from J; bases not matched to a gene: 9. CDR3 sequence (DNA): TGTGCCAGCAGTGGTGGCGGGGGGCCGGGGGATACGCAGTATTTT. Amino acid sequence: CASSGGGGPGDTQYF.

This clonotype was seen repeatedly, ten times or more. The chain employs TRBV14 and TRBJ2-3; D is unclear. This CDR3 region has 12 residues. The germline V gene has CDR1 SGHDN and CDR2 FVKESK. Trimming removed 0 bases from V and 7 bases from J, with 5 bases in between. The CDR3 DNA reads TGTGCCAGCAGCCAAGATAGACATACGCAGTATTTT. This encodes CASSQDRHTQYF.